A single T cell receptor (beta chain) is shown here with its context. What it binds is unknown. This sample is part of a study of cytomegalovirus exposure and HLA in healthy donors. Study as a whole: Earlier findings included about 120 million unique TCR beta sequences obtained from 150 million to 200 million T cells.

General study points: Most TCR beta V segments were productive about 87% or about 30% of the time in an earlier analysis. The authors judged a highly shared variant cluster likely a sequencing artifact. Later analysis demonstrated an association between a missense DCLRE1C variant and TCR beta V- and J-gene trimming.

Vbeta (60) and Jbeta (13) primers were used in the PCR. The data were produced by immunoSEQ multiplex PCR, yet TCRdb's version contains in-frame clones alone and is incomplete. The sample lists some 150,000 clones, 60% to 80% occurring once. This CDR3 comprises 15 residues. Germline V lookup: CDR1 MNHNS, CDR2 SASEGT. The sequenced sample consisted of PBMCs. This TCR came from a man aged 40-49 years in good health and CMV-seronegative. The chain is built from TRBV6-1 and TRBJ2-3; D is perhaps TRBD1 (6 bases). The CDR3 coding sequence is TGTGCTTCGTTAGGGACACCAAGTAGCACAGATACGCAGTATTTT. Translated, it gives CASLGTPSSTDTQYF.